This T cell receptor (beta chain) derives from a study of T cells after yellow fever vaccination. General study findings and limits: Most clones from primary vaccination were detected again post-booster (roughly 95% CD4, 88% CD8). Weaker in magnitude, the secondary response showed a faster peak on day 5 versus 15. There was a small share of clonotypes that showed up in both the CD4 and CD8 compartments.

Production of TCR cDNA was by 5'RACE template switching, which also added a universal primer site and UMIs. TCRdb ran MiXCR on the 5' RACE reads and lists one entry per CDR3 protein. The sample consists of approximately 450,000 distinct CDR3 sequences, roughly a sixth of them appearing once. Germline-derived CDR1 and CDR2 are SNHLY and FYNNEI. J gave up 4 bases and V 6 bases, and 11 bases lay outside the gene matches. This CDR3 comprises 16 residues. Points on this clonotype: As yet, its antigen is unknown.

This sequence joins TRBV2 and TRBJ2-3; TRBD1 matches at 9 bases. The origin of this receptor is a man younger than 35 who received the YFV17D yellow fever vaccine. The material was PBMCs, obtained before the yellow fever booster vaccination. The CDR3: CASSGQGKGGADTQYF. In nucleotides, the CDR3 is TGTGCCAGCAGCGGACAGGGGAAGGGTGGGGCAGATACGCAGTATTTT.